One sample yielded the 27 T cell receptor beta chains listed below, sequenced in a study of blood T cell repertoires in COVID-19. The protocol was immunoSEQ multiplex PCR, while the TCRdb copy is restricted to in-frame clones and leaves out a portion. Of around 300,000 clones detected, around 84% appear once; the ten largest clones hold roughly 2.7%. Sequencing used PBMCs or T cells enriched from blood (not recorded which). These receptors came from a woman between 45 and 60 years old who had recovered from COVID-19.

The chain links TRBV5-1 to TRBJ2-5; TRBD2 might be the D (6 bases). Germline assignment: CDR1 SGHRS and CDR2 YFSETQ. V dropped 2 bases and J dropped 1 base, with 12 bases sitting between them. This CDR3 has 15 amino acids. As DNA, the CDR3 is TGCGCCAGCAGCTTATTAGCGGCTACCCAAGAGACCCAGTACTTC. This gives the protein CASSLLAATQETQYF.

CDR3 loop: CASSLSGTGNYYEQYF. The DNA of the CDR3 is TGTGCCAGCAGTTTATCAGGGACAGGCAACTACTACGAGCAGTACTTC. J is TRBJ2-7 and V is TRBV27, with 8 bases matching TRBD1. Germline V gene lookup returns CDR1 MNHEY and CDR2 SMNVEV (reference sequence). V was clipped by 0 bases and J by 3 bases; unmatched bases: 7. The CDR3 extends over 16 amino acids.

The chain carries TRBV27 and TRBJ2-2, with unresolved D. The CDR3 has 11 residues. CDR1 and CDR2 (germline): MNHEY, SMNVEV (reference sequence). The V end lost 3 bases, the J end lost 7 bases, and 3 bases lay between the germline ends. This CDR3 reads CASSFHGELFF. The DNA of the CDR3 is TGTGCCAGCAGTTTTCACGGGGAGCTGTTTTTT.

CDR3 residues: CASSPSRTGELFF. CDR3 sequence (DNA): TGTGCCAGCAGCCCATCGCGGACCGGGGAGCTGTTTTTT. This chain joins TRBV7-6 and TRBJ2-2; no reliable D call. V shed 5 bases and J shed 5 bases, with 9 bases lying between them. The CDR3 sequence is 13 residues long. Looked up from germline, CDR1 is SGHVS and CDR2 is FNYEAQ. The whole variable domain, remainder taken from reference TRBV7-6 and TRBJ2-2, is GAGVSQSPRYKVTKRGQDVALRCDPISGHVSLYWYRQALGQGPEFLTYFNYEAQQDKSGLPNDRFSAERPEGSISTLTIQRTEQRDSAMYRCASSPSRTGELFFGEGSRLTVL.

The J gene is TRBJ2-7, the V gene TRBV5-1; TRBD1 agrees at 8 bases. CDR1 SGHRS and CDR2 YFSETQ come from the germline V gene. The CDR3 is made up of 15 amino acids. V dropped 0 bases and J dropped 1; count of bases not matched to a gene: 3. This CDR3 is CASSLGQGISYEQYF. CDR3 nucleotide sequence: TGCGCCAGCAGCTTGGGACAGGGGATTTCCTACGAGCAGTACTTC.

The chain joins TRBV30 to TRBJ1-1; 7 nucleotides match TRBD1. Germline V gene data show CDR1 as GTSNPN and CDR2 as SVGIG (reference sequence). CDR3 length: 15 residues. The ends lost 2 bases at V and 4 bases at J; junction bases unmatched: 10. The CDR3 bases are TGTGCCTGGAGTCGGGAAGGGGGCGAGGGCACTGAAGCTTTCTTT. Its translation is CAWSREGGEGTEAFF.

This sequence joins TRBV27 and TRBJ2-7, with unresolved D. The V gene lost 3 bases and the J gene lost 3 bases, with 9 bases spanning the gap. CDR1 and CDR2 (germline): MNHEY, SMNVEV (reference sequence). There are 13 residues in the CDR3. The CDR3, as DNA: TGTGCCAGCAGTTTCGGCAACTACTACGAGCAGTACTTC. Amino acids: CASSFGNYYEQYF.

This chain links TRBV21-1 with TRBJ1-6; TRBD1 is the table's D call, not checked against the DNA. TRBV21-1 is designated a pseudogene. The CDR3 runs 15 residues. The CDR3 DNA is TGTGCCAGCAGCAAAGGAAAGGGGGCGAATTCACCCCTCCACTTT. It specifies CASSKGKGANSPLHF.

The V and J genes are TRBV6-5 and TRBJ2-2; D is possibly TRBD2 (5 bases). Germline CDR1 is MNHEY and CDR2 is SVGAGI. Between the trimmed V and J ends, which lost 7 bases and 4 bases, there was a span of 16 bases. The CDR3 has 15 residues. The CDR3 protein is CASTYGGLITGELFF. For the CDR3, the DNA is TGTGCCAGCACGTATGGAGGACTGATCACCGGGGAGCTGTTTTTT.

This clone was recorded only once. Compared with germline, one end of the junction differs, possibly owing to a read error. The V and J genes are TRBV15 and TRBJ2-2, with 13 bases lining up with TRBD2. The CDR3 length is 18 residues. Germline assignment: CDR1 LNHNV and CDR2 YYDKDF (reference sequence). The CDR3 DNA follows: TGTGCCACCAGCCGAGAAAGGACTAGCGGGAGAAGGACCGGGGAGCTGTTTTTT. It translates to CATSRERTSGRRTGELFF.

This clone was seen only a few times. J is TRBJ2-1 and V is TRBV25-1; 11 bases are shared with TRBD2. Unmatched junction bases numbered 6, after V lost 4 bases and J lost 7 bases. Germline V gives CDR1 MGHDK, CDR2 SYGVNS. The CDR3 spans 15 residues. This CDR3 reads CASSGTSGSRNEQFF. The CDR3 region has the DNA TGTGCCAGCAGTGGAACTAGCGGGAGTCGAAATGAGCAGTTCTTC. Full variable domain (remainder filled in from reference TRBV25-1 and TRBJ2-1): EADIYQTPRYLVIGTGKKITLECSQTMGHDKMYWYQQDPGMELHLIHYSYGVNSTEKGDLSSESTVSRIRTEHFPLTLESARPSHTSQYLCASSGTSGSRNEQFFGPGTRLTVL.

The CDR3 bases are TGTGCCACCAGCAGAAACTACAATCAGGGGAGCTCCTACAATGAGCAGTTCTTC. It is translated as CATSRNYNQGSSYNEQFF. J is TRBJ2-1 and V is TRBV15; D may be TRBD1 (6 bases). The CDR3 runs 18 residues. Germline CDR1 and CDR2: LNHNV and YYDKDF (reference sequence). Between the trimmed V and J ends, which lost 2 bases and 0 bases, there was a span of 17 bases.

As DNA, the CDR3 is TGCGCCAGCAGCCGGGGCCTTAACTCCTACGAGCAGTACTTC. Protein product: CASSRGLNSYEQYF. The V gene is TRBV4-1, the J gene TRBJ2-7; tentative D call: TRBD1 (5 bases). Per germline, CDR1 MGHRA and CDR2 YSYEKL. The CDR3 extends over 14 amino acids. The germline V and J ends were trimmed by 4 bases and 0 bases, with 10 bases remaining between them.

The chain joins TRBV4-1 to TRBJ1-1, with 9 bases fitting TRBD1. Germline lookup yields CDR1 MGHRA and CDR2 YSYEKL. The CDR3 is made up of 14 amino acids. V was clipped by 1 base and J by 11 bases; unmatched bases: 8. The CDR3 loop is CASSQGRQGDRAFF. Here the CDR3 DNA reads TGCGCCAGCAGCCAAGGGAGACAGGGGGATCGCGCTTTCTTT.

The chain recombines TRBV12-5 with TRBJ1-2, with D uncertain. This CDR3 spans 18 amino acids. In germline, CDR1 is LGHNT, CDR2 FRNRAP. Trimming left V 7 bases short and J 7 bases short, with 31 bases between. The CDR3 DNA sequence: TGTGCTAGTGCCTCGGTAGGAGGTACTGGGCCGGACGGTAGTGGCTACACCTTC. Protein product: CASASVGGTGPDGSGYTF.

The chain carries TRBV5-1 and TRBJ2-5, with D hard to call. CDR1 is SGHRS and CDR2 is YFSETQ in the germline V gene. The CDR3 covers 13 residues. The V gene lost 7 bases and the J gene lost 2 bases, with 12 bases spanning the gap. The chain's CDR3 is CASSTTGQETQYF. The DNA for the CDR3 is TGCGCCAGCTCTACGACGGGTCAAGAGACCCAGTACTTC.

The chain recombines TRBV9 with TRBJ2-3, with 7 bases aligning to TRBD1. CDR1 and CDR2 (germline): SGDLS, YYNGEE. There are 17 residues in the CDR3. After removal of 1 base from V and 1 base from J, the junction contained 9 bases not matched to a gene. CDR3 in DNA: TGTGCCAGCAGCGTAACCCCAATCGGACAGGGCACAGATACGCAGTATTTT. It translates to CASSVTPIGQGTDTQYF.

To note about this clone: At the DNA level, this CDR3 is encoded by other sequences in the same sample as well. The chain has TRBV5-1 and TRBJ1-1, with D unclear. The CDR3 extends over 13 amino acids. With 0 bases removed from V and 5 bases from J, the gap between germline ends came to 8 bases. The germline gives CDR1 SGHRS, CDR2 YFSETQ. CDR3 region: CASSLVRGTEAFF. CDR3 nucleotide sequence: TGCGCCAGCAGCTTGGTTAGAGGGACTGAAGCTTTCTTT.

The chain combines TRBV7-9 with TRBJ2-7; D gene uncertain. Deletions cut 1 base from V and 5 bases from J, with 6 bases between. Germline CDR1 and CDR2: SEHNR and FQNEAQ (reference sequence). The CDR3 sequence is 12 residues long. The chain's CDR3 is CASSLDFHEQYF. DNA for the CDR3: TGTGCCAGCAGCTTAGACTTCCACGAGCAGTACTTC.

As concerns this clone: Germline is not matched at one junction end, which may reflect a read error. J is TRBJ2-7 and V is TRBV5-1; TRBD1 is a possible D gene (6 bases). Germline loops: CDR1 SGHRS, CDR2 YFSETQ. This CDR3 has 14 amino acids. The CDR3 DNA follows: TGCGCCAGCAGATTGGGACAAACCTCAGGCGAGCAGTACTTC. The encoded protein is CASRLGQTSGEQYF.

V and J are TRBV6-6 and TRBJ2-6; TRBD1 agrees at 7 bases. CDR1 and CDR2 (germline): MNHNY, SVGAGI (reference sequence). The CDR3 spans 20 residues. V shed 6 bases and J 0 bases; nucleotides not matched to a gene: 17. CDR3 sequence: CASSPGLRGGSASGANVLTF. The DNA of the CDR3 is TGTGCCAGCAGCCCCGGACTGAGAGGGGGCAGTGCCTCTGGGGCCAACGTCCTGACTTTC.

CDR3 amino acids: CASSPSGDRPNTEAFF. CDR3 nucleotide sequence: TGTGCCAGTAGCCCATCGGGGGATCGACCGAACACTGAAGCTTTCTTT. The rearrangement uses TRBV19 and TRBJ1-1, with TRBD1 as a possible D gene (5 bases). The CDR3 is made up of 16 amino acids. Looked up from germline, CDR1 is LNHDA and CDR2 is SQIVND (reference sequence). Trimming shortened V by 6 bases and J by 1 base, and 18 bases separated the two germline ends.

V usage is TRBV5-4 and J usage is TRBJ2-3; tentatively, D is TRBD2 (5 bases). The CDR3 runs to 14 residues. Trimming took off 0 bases at V and 3 bases at J, with 8 bases between the two ends. Per germline, CDR1 SGHNT and CDR2 YYREEE (reference sequence). The CDR3 loop is CASSLEGATDTQYF. CDR3 DNA: TGTGCCAGCAGCTTGGAGGGAGCGACAGATACGCAGTATTTT.

As regards this clone: Other DNA sequences from this sample encode an identical CDR3 as well. This chain links TRBV7-2 with TRBJ1-3; TRBD1 agrees at 9 bases. The CDR3 extends over 14 amino acids. J lost 7 bases, V lost 5 bases, and 6 bases had no gene match. The germline gives CDR1 SGHTA, CDR2 FQGNSA. The CDR3 DNA reads as TGTGCCAGCAGCCCGGGACAGGGCGGGAACACCATATATTTT. Translating gives CASSPGQGGNTIYF.

The chain employs TRBV19 and TRBJ1-4; a possible D gene is TRBD1 (6 bases). CDR1 LNHDA and CDR2 SQIVND come from the germline V gene (reference sequence). Trimming stripped 5 bases from V and 0 bases from J, with 10 bases between. The CDR3 sequence is 15 residues long. In DNA form, the CDR3 reads TGTGCCAGTAGTCCCCGACAGGCAACTAATGAAAAACTGTTTTTT. Protein product: CASSPRQATNEKLFF.

The J gene is TRBJ1-1, the V gene TRBV24-1; the D is unclear. CDR3 length equals 14 residues. Between the trimmed V and J ends, which lost 5 bases and 11 bases, there was a span of 20 bases. In germline, CDR1 is KGHDR, CDR2 SFDVKD. The CDR3: CATSASSAIMRAFF. The CDR3 DNA is TGTGCCACCAGTGCATCCTCGGCAATTATGCGGGCTTTCTTT.

The sample holds a few counts of this clone. Other DNA sequences within the sample encode an identical CDR3. The rearrangement joins TRBV28 to TRBJ1-2, with 8 bases fitting TRBD1. Germline lookup yields CDR1 MDHEN and CDR2 SYDVKM. V trimming: 3 bases; J trimming: 4 bases; junction bases outside the gene matches: 7. The CDR3 has 15 amino acids. DNA of the CDR3: TGTGCCAGCAGTTTGTCAGGGGGCGCGGGCTATGGCTACACCTTC. This sequence encodes CASSLSGGAGYGYTF.